This note documents a single T cell receptor (beta chain) sequence. Its antigen is unknown. This specimen belongs to a study of graft-versus-host responses after intestinal transplantation. Study results and caveats: High graft-versus-host to host-versus-graft clonal ratios were seen in allografts of patients with graft-donor T cell macrochimerism.

V was cut by 0 bases and J by 3 bases, with 13 bases left in between. Germline assignment: CDR1 GTSNPN and CDR2 SVGIG (reference sequence). This CDR3 is 15 amino acids long. Sequenced by immunoSEQ multiplex PCR; TCRdb stores in-frame clones only, minus some. The sample includes approximately 130,000 clones, around 90% seen only once; the top ten take under 0.2%. The sequence was collected from a human donor who received an intestinal transplant. The chain combines TRBV30 with TRBJ2-3; D is tentatively TRBD1 or TRBD2 (5 bases each). The sample consisted of unstimulated CD4+ T cells sorted from spleen or lymph node cells, taken before intestinal transplant. This CDR3 is CAWSVERGRTDTQYF. The DNA for the CDR3 is TGTGCCTGGAGTGTCGAGAGGGGACGAACAGATACGCAGTATTTT.